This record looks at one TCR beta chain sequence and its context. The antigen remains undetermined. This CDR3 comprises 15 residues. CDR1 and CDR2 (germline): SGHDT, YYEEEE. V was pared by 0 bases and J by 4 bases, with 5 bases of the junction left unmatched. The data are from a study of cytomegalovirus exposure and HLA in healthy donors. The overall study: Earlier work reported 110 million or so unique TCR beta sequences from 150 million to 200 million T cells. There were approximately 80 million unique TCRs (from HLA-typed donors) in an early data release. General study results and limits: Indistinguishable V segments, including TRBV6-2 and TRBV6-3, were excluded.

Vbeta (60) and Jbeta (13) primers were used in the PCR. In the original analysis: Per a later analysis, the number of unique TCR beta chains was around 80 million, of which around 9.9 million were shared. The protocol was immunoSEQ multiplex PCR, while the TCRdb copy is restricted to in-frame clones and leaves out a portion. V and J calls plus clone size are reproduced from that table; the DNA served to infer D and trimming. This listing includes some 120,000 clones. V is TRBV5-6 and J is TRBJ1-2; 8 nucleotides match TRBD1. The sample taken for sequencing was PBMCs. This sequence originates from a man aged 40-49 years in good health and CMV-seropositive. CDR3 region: CASSLEQGATYGYTF. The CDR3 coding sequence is TGTGCCAGCAGCTTGGAGCAGGGGGCGACCTATGGCTACACCTTC.